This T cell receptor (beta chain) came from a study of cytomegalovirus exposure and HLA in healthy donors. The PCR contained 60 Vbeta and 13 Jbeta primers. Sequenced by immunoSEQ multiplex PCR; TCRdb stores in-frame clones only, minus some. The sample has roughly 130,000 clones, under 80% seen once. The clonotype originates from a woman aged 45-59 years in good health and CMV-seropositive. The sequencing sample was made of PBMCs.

The CDR3, as DNA: TGTGCCAGCAGTACAGGGACTAGCGGGACGCTTTTCGAGCAGTACTTC. As protein: CASSTGTSGTLFEQYF. V and J are TRBV6-6 and TRBJ2-7; 13 positions agree with TRBD2. Germline loops: CDR1 MNHNY, CDR2 SVGAGI (reference sequence). Trimming cost V 5 bases and J 6 bases; bases outside gene matches: 10. This CDR3 comprises 16 residues.